The present T cell receptor (beta chain) was sequenced within a study of CD8+CD57+ T cells in acquired aplastic anemia. Overall study context: The average for DNA from sorted CD4+ and CD8+ cells was 3 to 4 ug.

Selection for sequencing was limited to patients who had shown CD8+CD57+ cell expansion by flow cytometry. Sampling of blood occurred while the patients had still received no therapy. Germline values: CDR1 SGHTA, CDR2 FQGTGA. V trimming: 1 base; J trimming: 0 bases; junction bases outside the gene matches: 9. The length of the CDR3 is 19 residues. Study-wide findings and caveats: Around 27 was the count of CD8+ CDR3 sequences that patients shared with controls. Significance was not reached for CD8+ Simpson's diversity between patients and controls.

As regards this clonotype: Its antigen remains unidentified.

TCR beta VDJ combinations and CDR3 sequences were profiled from genomic DNA. MiXCR, applied by TCRdb to the reads, yields one record per CDR3 protein. The sample records about 270,000 distinct CDR3 sequences, roughly 82% being singletons. This sequence joins TRBV7-3 and TRBJ2-1; 10 bases are a match to TRBD2. The sequenced sample was sorted CD4+, CD8+, or CD8+CD57+ T cells (not recorded which) from PBMCs. This sequence originates from a human donor with aplastic anemia. The CDR3 reads CASSLKERGGLSSYNEQFF. CDR3 in DNA: TGTGCCAGCAGCTTAAAAGAGCGGGGGGGCCTTAGCTCCTACAATGAGCAGTTCTTC.